These T cell receptor beta chains were read from a single sample in a study of CD8 T cells in Susac syndrome. TCRdb used MiXCR to reprocess the immunoSEQ multiplex PCR reads, holding one entry per CDR3 protein. The table lists about 240,000 distinct CDR3 sequences, approximately 95% of them singletons. The sequenced sample consisted of CD4+ T cells from PBMCs. The receptors stem from a human donor with Susac syndrome. The CDR3 runs from the conserved cysteine through the conserved F or W. D genes are given only for firm matches. Some rows have no size entry. The others give once, few or many, or a class for an expanded clone.

clone_size	cdr3_length	v_call	j_call	d_call	cdr3_nt	cdr3_aa
.	12	TRBV20-1	TRBJ2-3	.	TGCAGTGCTAGAGCGGACTTAGATACGCAGTATTTT	CSARADLDTQYF
.	11	TRBV10-3	TRBJ2-1	.	TGTGCCATCCTGTTGAGGAATGAGCAGTTCTTC	CAILLRNEQFF
.	13	TRBV5-1	TRBJ1-5	.	TGCGCCAGCAGCTTGCAGGACAATCAGCCCCAGCATTTT	CASSLQDNQPQHF
once	15	TRBV20-1	TRBJ2-5	.	TGCAGTGCTAGGGCTGCGGGGGCACCCCAAGAGACCCAGTACTTC	CSARAAGAPQETQYF
.	15	TRBV27	TRBJ2-5	TRBD1	TGTGCCAGCAGTTCCCTGGGACAGGCGCAAGAGACCCAGTACTTC	CASSSLGQAQETQYF
.	14	TRBV18	TRBJ2-7	.	TGTGCCAGCTCACCTCCCAGGGGTCCGTACGAGCAGTACTTC	CASSPPRGPYEQYF
.	15	TRBV7-9	TRBJ2-2	TRBD1	TGTGCCAGCAGCCCTGACAGGGTATGGCGCGGGGAGCTGTTTTTT	CASSPDRVWRGELFF
.	12	TRBV3-1	TRBJ2-2	.	TGTGCCAGCAGCCCGAACACCGGGGAGCTGTTTTTT	CASSPNTGELFF
.	16	TRBV2	TRBJ2-7	TRBD2	TGTGCCAGCACCTTCCCCGCGACTAGCGGGAGCGGCGAGCAGTACTTC	CASTFPATSGSGEQYF
.	15	TRBV12-3/TRBV12-4	TRBJ1-1	.	TGTGCCAGCAGTTTAGTTTATCCAGGGAACACTGAAGCTTTCTTT	CASSLVYPGNTEAFF
.	14	TRBV12-3/TRBV12-4	TRBJ2-4	.	TGTGCCAGCAGTTTATCGGTAGCCAAAAACATTCAGTACTTC	CASSLSVAKNIQYF